The rows below give T cell receptor beta chains drawn from one sample of a study of beta chain features in type 1 diabetes. Clones were sequenced by immunoSEQ multiplex PCR, and TCRdb holds only the in-frame ones, with some missing. The sample records 300,000 to 350,000 clones, approximately 15% being singletons. The sample comprised naive CD4+ T cells from blood. Receptors were obtained from a woman aged 18-29 years with type 1 diabetes. Both conserved end residues are part of each CDR3. Each record gives: J gene, clone size, V gene, D gene, CDR3 DNA, CDR3 protein. The D gene is left open where the match is weak. Expanded clones get a size class; other rows say once, few or many, or leave the size out.

>TRBJ2-3|-|TRBV7-9|TRBD1
TGTGCCAGCAGTCGGGACAGAGGCACAGATACGCAGTATTTT
CASSRDRGTDTQYF
>TRBJ1-5|few|TRBV5-1|TRBD1
TGCGCCAGCGGGACAGGGCCCAATCAGCCCCAGCATTTT
CASGTGPNQPQHF
>TRBJ2-7|-|TRBV25-1|TRBD1
TGTGCCAGGACAGGGGAACAGTACTTC
CARTGEQYF
>TRBJ2-3|-|TRBV7-9|-
TGTGCCAGCAGCCCCCACGCAGCGAGCACAGATACGCAGTATTTT
CASSPHAASTDTQYF
>TRBJ2-7|-|TRBV18|-
TGTGCCAGCTCACCACAATACAGTTACGAGCAGTACTTC
CASSPQYSYEQYF
>TRBJ1-2|-|TRBV29-1|-
TGCAGCGTTGTCCCGGTGACACTTAACTATGGCTACACCTTC
CSVVPVTLNYGYTF
>TRBJ2-2|few|TRBV7-2|-
TGTGCCAGCAGCTTCCTTCAGGGGAGGGTGGCCGGGGAGCTGTTTTTT
CASSFLQGRVAGELFF
>TRBJ2-7|-|TRBV19|TRBD1
TGTGCCAGTAGTATCCGACAGGGGGCAACGGGAGGGCCTACCTACGAGCAGTACTTC
CASSIRQGATGGPTYEQYF
>TRBJ2-1|few|TRBV15|TRBD2
TGTGCCACCAGGCTAGCGGGCTCCTACAATGAGCAGTTCTTC
CATRLAGSYNEQFF
>TRBJ2-3|-|TRBV7-9|TRBD2
TGTGCCAGCAGCTTAGGACTAGCGGGAGTTGAAGATACGCAGTATTTT
CASSLGLAGVEDTQYF
>TRBJ2-3|-|TRBV19|TRBD1
TGTGCAAGTAGAACGGACAGGGGCGCAGATACGCAGTATTTT
CASRTDRGADTQYF
>TRBJ2-7|few|TRBV7-2|TRBD2
TGTGCCAGCAGCTTAGACGGGGGGGCAGCTTCCTACGAGCAGTACTTC
CASSLDGGAASYEQYF
>TRBJ1-2|few|TRBV18|TRBD1
TGTGCCAGCTCACCATCGACAGGGAGGAATCCCTATGGCTACACCTTC
CASSPSTGRNPYGYTF
>TRBJ2-2|-|TRBV15|TRBD2
TGTGCCACCAGCAGACTAGCGGGAGAGGACGGGGAGCTGTTTTTT
CATSRLAGEDGELFF
>TRBJ2-5|-|TRBV14|-
TGTGCCAGCAGCCAAGGGGTAACGGGTCAAGAGACCCAGTACTTC
CASSQGVTGQETQYF
>TRBJ1-4|few|TRBV5-1|-
TGCGCCAGCAGCTTTACGGGACACCCGGAAAAACTGTTTTTT
CASSFTGHPEKLFF
>TRBJ2-2|few|TRBV10-3|TRBD1
TGTGCCACCAGAGAGACAGGGGTCACCGGGGAGCTGTTTTTT
CATRETGVTGELFF
>TRBJ2-5|few|TRBV5-1|TRBD2
TGCGCCAGCAGCTTGGTGCCTAGCGGCCAAGAGACCCAGTACTTC
CASSLVPSGQETQYF
>TRBJ2-3|-|TRBV15|TRBD2
TGTGCCACCAGCAGAGGAATTAGCGGGAGGGGGACAGATACGCAGTATTTT
CATSRGISGRGTDTQYF
>TRBJ2-7|few|TRBV18|TRBD1
TGTGCCAGCTCACCACCGCGCACGGACAGGGGGCGCGAGCAGTACTTC
CASSPPRTDRGREQYF
>TRBJ2-5|few|TRBV5-1|TRBD2
TGCGCCAGCAGCTTGTCTAGCGGGCAGGCGGAGACCCAGTACTTC
CASSLSSGQAETQYF
>TRBJ2-3|-|TRBV18|-
TGTGCCAGCTCACCACCGAATTCTAGCCCAGATACGCAGTATTTT
CASSPPNSSPDTQYF
>TRBJ2-3|few|TRBV20-1|-
TGCAGTGCCAGGTCCCAGGATACGCAGTATTTT
CSARSQDTQYF
>TRBJ1-1|-|TRBV10-3|TRBD1
TGTGCCATCAGTGATAGAGGGACAGAGAACACTGAAGCTTTCTTT
CAISDRGTENTEAFF
>TRBJ2-7|few|TRBV6-5|TRBD2
TGTGCCAGCAGTTACTCGATGGCTAGCGGGGAGTACGAGCAGTACTTC
CASSYSMASGEYEQYF
>TRBJ2-7|-|TRBV7-6|TRBD2
TGTGCCAGCAGCACCCGGCGGGGAAGCGGGAGGGCCGGCGACGAGCAGTACTTC
CASSTRRGSGRAGDEQYF
>TRBJ1-2|-|TRBV14|-
TGTGCCAGCAGTGGACAGATCAACTATGGCTACACCTTC
CASSGQINYGYTF
>TRBJ1-1|-|TRBV7-2|-
TGTGCCAGCAGCTTAGTACTGCGCAGGTGGAACACTGAAGCTTTCTTT
CASSLVLRRWNTEAFF
>TRBJ2-3|-|TRBV19|-
TGTGCCAGTAGGTCTCAGGGGAGAGCAGATACGCAGTATTTT
CASRSQGRADTQYF
>TRBJ2-7|many|TRBV7-2|-
TGTGCCAGCATTAGACAGCAGCCCTACGAGCAGTACTTC
CASIRQQPYEQYF